This is a list of T cell receptor beta chains from one sample in a study of shared clonotypes between healthy human individuals. Clones were read by immunoSEQ multiplex PCR, and TCRdb kept only the in-frame ones, dropping some. The data hold about 1.4 million clones, with roughly 97% observed a single time. The sequenced sample consisted of naive CD4+ T cells sorted from blood. These receptors came from a man between 25 and 39 years old in good health. Each CDR3 is given with its conserved first and last residue. A D gene is named only where the DNA matches it firmly. Size values are once, few and many counts, or a class for expanded clones, and some rows have none.

D gene,V gene,clone size,J gene,CDR3 DNA,CDR3 protein
.,TRBV11-3,few,TRBJ1-1,TGTGCCAGCAGCGAGGGACGGAACACTGAAGCTTTCTTT,CASSEGRNTEAFF
.,TRBV5-5,.,TRBJ2-5,TGTGCCAGCCAACGGGGGCGTGAGACCCAGTACTTC,CASQRGRETQYF
.,TRBV5-6,.,TRBJ2-1,TGTGCCAGCAGGCGAAACAATGAGCAGTTCTTC,CASRRNNEQFF
.,TRBV29-1,.,TRBJ2-7,TGCAGCGTTGTACTTAATGGCAGGGGACGGGACGAGCAGTACTTC,CSVVLNGRGRDEQYF
.,TRBV28,once,TRBJ2-7,TGTGCCAGCAGTTTAAGGCACTACGGATTGCAGTACTTC,CASSLRHYGLQYF
.,TRBV5-4,.,TRBJ2-5,TGTGCCAGCAGCTTGTCGGGCCAGACCCAGTACTTC,CASSLSGQTQYF
TRBD2,TRBV29-1,.,TRBJ2-7,TGCAGCGTTGGGGGACTAGCGCCCTCCTACGAGCAGTACTTC,CSVGGLAPSYEQYF
.,TRBV19,.,TRBJ1-2,TGTGCCAGTAGAGCGGGACGGACGTATGGCTACACCTTC,CASRAGRTYGYTF
.,TRBV30,.,TRBJ2-7,TGTGCCTGGAACACGGGGGCCTCCTACGAGCAGTACTTC,CAWNTGASYEQYF
TRBD1,TRBV12-5,.,TRBJ2-1,TGTGCTAGTGGTTTGCAGGACAGGGGTTCGGGCAATGAGCAGTTCTTC,CASGLQDRGSGNEQFF
TRBD2,TRBV7-2,once,TRBJ2-3,TGTGCCAGCAGCTTAAATAGTATTGCGGGAGCCAATCCAGATACGCAGTATTTT,CASSLNSIAGANPDTQYF
.,TRBV10-3,.,TRBJ2-5,TGTGCCATCAGTGAGGGCGGATTGGAGACCCAGTACTTC,CAISEGGLETQYF
.,TRBV6-1,.,TRBJ2-7,TGTGCCAGCAGTGAAGACACCCTCGCAGGGGTCCCCTACGAGCAGTACTTC,CASSEDTLAGVPYEQYF
.,TRBV7-7,.,TRBJ2-7,TGTGCTAGCAGCTTACTGGCGGACTCCGAGCAGTACTTC,CASSLLADSEQYF
TRBD2,TRBV19,.,TRBJ2-7,TGTGCCAGTGGGGGGCTAGCGGGAATCGGCGAGCAGTACTTC,CASGGLAGIGEQYF
.,TRBV28,.,TRBJ2-7,TGTGCCAGCAGTTTCCAGCCTCCCTACGAGCAGTACTTC,CASSFQPPYEQYF
TRBD1,TRBV6-7,.,TRBJ1-3,TGTGCCGGACAGGGGGCAGGAAACACCATATATTTT,CAGQGAGNTIYF
TRBD2,TRBV29-1,.,TRBJ2-7,TGCAGCGTACTCCTGGGGGGGGTCGGCTACGAGCAGTACTTC,CSVLLGGVGYEQYF
TRBD2,TRBV2,once,TRBJ2-7,TGTGCCAGCAGTGAGAGGGGACTAGCGGGAGCCCACGAGCAGTACTTC,CASSERGLAGAHEQYF
TRBD1,TRBV2,.,TRBJ2-7,TGTGCCAGCTCTGGACAGGGGGGCGCCGAGCAGTACTTC,CASSGQGGAEQYF
TRBD1,TRBV5-1,once,TRBJ1-2,TGCGCCAGCAGCTTGGCAGGGGGGGCCATCGTTAACTATGGCTACACCTTC,CASSLAGGAIVNYGYTF
.,TRBV5-6,once,TRBJ2-1,TGTGCCAGCAGCTTAAGGCCCCGAGGGAGCGATGAGCAGTTCTTC,CASSLRPRGSDEQFF
TRBD1,TRBV5-1,once,TRBJ1-1,TGCGCCAGCAGCGGAGAGACAGGGGGCACTGAAGCTTTCTTT,CASSGETGGTEAFF
.,TRBV30,.,TRBJ1-1,TGTGCCTGGAGTCGGGGGGGCACTGAAGCTTTCTTT,CAWSRGGTEAFF
.,TRBV5-4,.,TRBJ2-1,TGTGCCAGCAGCTTGGTGGGCAGATACAATGAGCAGTTCTTC,CASSLVGRYNEQFF
.,TRBV7-8,.,TRBJ2-4,TGTGCCAGCAGCTTAGACAGGGGAGGATCCAAAAACATTCAGTACTTC,CASSLDRGGSKNIQYF
TRBD2,TRBV5-1,once,TRBJ2-3,TGCGCCAGCAGCTTTAGCGGGAGAATGAATACGCAGTATTTT,CASSFSGRMNTQYF
TRBD2,TRBV6-5,.,TRBJ2-7,TGTGCCACCCGAAAACTAGCGAGGAGAGACTACGAGCAGTACTTC,CATRKLARRDYEQYF
TRBD1,TRBV6-5,.,TRBJ2-1,TGTGCCAGCAGGCCGACAGGGGACAATGAGCAGTTCTTC,CASRPTGDNEQFF
.,TRBV18,once,TRBJ2-7,TGTGCCAGCTCACCAAAGACAGGATCCTACGAGCAGTACTTC,CASSPKTGSYEQYF
.,TRBV29-1,once,TRBJ2-2,TGCAGCGTTGATTCCCCAGGGGTCACCGGGGAGCTGTTTTTT,CSVDSPGVTGELFF
.,TRBV5-8,.,TRBJ1-4,TGTGCCAGCGGAAACAGGGTAGGGGGTGAAAAACTGTTTTTT,CASGNRVGGEKLFF
.,TRBV5-6,.,TRBJ2-1,TGTGCCAGCAGACCCCTTTCGGGCTCCTACAATGAGCAGTTCTTC,CASRPLSGSYNEQFF
.,TRBV6-5,once,TRBJ1-2,TGTGCCAGCAGTGTCCGGGACGGACTTAACTATGGCTACACCTTC,CASSVRDGLNYGYTF
TRBD2,TRBV7-6,.,TRBJ2-2,TGTGCCAGCAGCTCTTACCGCGGACTAGCGGGTAATACCGGGGAGCTGTTTTTT,CASSSYRGLAGNTGELFF
.,TRBV7-2,.,TRBJ2-2,TGTGCCAGCAGCTTAGAGGCCGGTTACGGGGAGCTGTTTTTT,CASSLEAGYGELFF
.,TRBV28,.,TRBJ2-2,TGTGCCAGCAGTCCACATTGGGAGGCCGGGGAGCTGTTTTTT,CASSPHWEAGELFF
TRBD1,TRBV5-5,.,TRBJ2-3,TGTGCCAGCAGCTTCACAGGGGGCGGGAAATCCACCCATACGCAGTATTTT,CASSFTGGGKSTHTQYF
.,TRBV5-1,.,TRBJ2-5,TGCGCCAGCAGCTTGGAGCGGAAAGAGACCCAGTACTTC,CASSLERKETQYF
TRBD1,TRBV27,.,TRBJ1-1,TGTGCCAGCAGACTTTTGCCGAACAGGGGGACTGAAGCTTTCTTT,CASRLLPNRGTEAFF
TRBD2,TRBV6-5,.,TRBJ2-2,TGTGCCAGCAGACTAGCGGGAGAACGGGGCGGGGAGCTGTTTTTT,CASRLAGERGGELFF
.,TRBV2,.,TRBJ2-5,TGTGCCAGCACCGGAGTGGCCCAGTACTTC,CASTGVAQYF
.,TRBV6-1,once,TRBJ1-2,TGTGCCAGCAATATGTTAGTAGGGGAAGGCTACACCTTC,CASNMLVGEGYTF
TRBD1,TRBV27,.,TRBJ1-5,TGTGCCAGCAGTTTCCGCTCCCTTACCTCCGGACAGGTACGGGATCAGCCCCAGCATTTT,CASSFRSLTSGQVRDQPQHF
.,TRBV9,.,TRBJ2-1,TGTGCCAGCAGCGTAGGGTGGGGTGTGTACAATGAGCAGTTCTTC,CASSVGWGVYNEQFF